The 3 T cell receptor beta chains given below trace back to one sample, sequenced in a study of early T cells in non-severe SARS-CoV-2 infection. TCRdb analysed the 5' RACE reads with MiXCR anew, one entry per CDR3 protein. The sample yields roughly 88,000 distinct CDR3 sequences, 12% to 15% seen once. The sequencing sample was made of whole blood. The receptor source for this set is an adult who was a healthcare worker with PCR-confirmed SARS-CoV-2 infection or an uninfected control (not recorded which).

The chain is built from TRBV10-3 and TRBJ1-2, with 8 bases fitting TRBD1. The CDR3 loop spans 14 amino acids. The germline V gene has CDR1 ENHRY and CDR2 SYGVKD. With V trimmed by 8 bases and J by 2 bases, 7 bases remained unmatched. CDR3 in amino acids: CAIGDPGGNYGYTF. The CDR3 DNA reads TGTGCCATCGGGGACCCAGGGGGCAACTATGGCTACACCTTC.

Only a few counts were recorded for this clonotype. The chain joins TRBV29-1 to TRBJ1-6; tentatively, D is TRBD1 (6 bases). V gave up 6 bases and J gave up 1 base, with 10 bases separating them. The CDR3 is made up of 14 amino acids. CDR1 and CDR2 (germline): SQVTM, ANQGSEA. This CDR3 reads CSVPQGSYNSPLHF. Here the CDR3 DNA reads TGCAGCGTGCCCCAGGGGTCCTATAATTCACCCCTCCACTTT.

In the case of this clonotype: The conserved phenylalanine or tryptophan normally closing the CDR3 is absent here, so this likely arose from a read error. The limits of the CDR3 on the DNA are not certain, so only TCRdb's listed CDR3 is given. The genes are TRBV20-1 and TRBJ1-1. The germline V gene has CDR1 DFQATT and CDR2 SNEGSKA (reference sequence). The CDR3 numbers 11 amino acids, ends counted. The CDR3 spells CSARDQRGRLD.